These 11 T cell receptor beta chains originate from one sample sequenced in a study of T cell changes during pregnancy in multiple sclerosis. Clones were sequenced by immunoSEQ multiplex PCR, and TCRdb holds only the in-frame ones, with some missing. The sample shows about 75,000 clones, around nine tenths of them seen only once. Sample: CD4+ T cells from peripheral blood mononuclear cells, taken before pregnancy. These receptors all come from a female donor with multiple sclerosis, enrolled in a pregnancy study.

CDR3 loop: CASSLETPGGAGYTF. CDR3 in DNA: TGTGCCAGCAGCTTAGAGACCCCCGGTGGGGCAGGCTACACCTTC. V and J are TRBV7-2 and TRBJ1-2; a possible D gene is TRBD1 (5 bases). Trimming left V 1 base short and J 8 bases short, with 17 bases between. CDR3 size: 15 residues. CDR1 is SGHTA and CDR2 is FQGNSA in the germline V gene.

The CDR3 loop reads CASSPLAGGVDTQYF. CDR3 DNA: TGTGCCAGCAGTCCTCTAGCGGGGGGGGTGGATACGCAGTATTTT. The J gene is TRBJ2-3, the V gene TRBV27; 12 bases map to TRBD2. CDR3 length: 15 amino acids. Germline V gene data show CDR1 as MNHEY and CDR2 as SMNVEV (reference sequence). Trimming cost V 5 bases and J 6 bases; bases outside gene matches: 6.

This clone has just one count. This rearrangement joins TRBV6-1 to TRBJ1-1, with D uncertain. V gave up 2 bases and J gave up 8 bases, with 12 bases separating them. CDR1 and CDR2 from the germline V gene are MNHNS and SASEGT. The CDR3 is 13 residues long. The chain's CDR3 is CASSERESVEAFF. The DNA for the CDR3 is TGTGCCAGCAGTGAACGGGAATCCGTCGAAGCTTTCTTT.

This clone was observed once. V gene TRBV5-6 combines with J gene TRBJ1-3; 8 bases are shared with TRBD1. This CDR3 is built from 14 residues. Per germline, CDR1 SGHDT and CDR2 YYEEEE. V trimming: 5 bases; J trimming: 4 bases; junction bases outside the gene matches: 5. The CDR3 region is CASRAQGGGNTIYF. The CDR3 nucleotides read TGTGCCAGCAGAGCACAGGGGGGAGGAAACACCATATATTTT.

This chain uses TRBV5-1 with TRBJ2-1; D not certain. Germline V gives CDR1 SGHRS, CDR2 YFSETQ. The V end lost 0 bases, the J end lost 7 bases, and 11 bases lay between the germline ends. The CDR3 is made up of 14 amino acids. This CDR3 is CASSLVQSVNEQFF. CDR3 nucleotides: TGCGCCAGCAGCTTGGTTCAGTCTGTGAATGAGCAGTTCTTC.

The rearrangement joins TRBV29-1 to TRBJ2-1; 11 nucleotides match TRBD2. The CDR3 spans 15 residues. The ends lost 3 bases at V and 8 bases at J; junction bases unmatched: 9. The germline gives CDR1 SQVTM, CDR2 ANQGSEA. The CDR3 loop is CSVELSSGRMHEQFF. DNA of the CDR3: TGCAGCGTTGAGTTATCTAGCGGGAGGATGCATGAGCAGTTCTTC.

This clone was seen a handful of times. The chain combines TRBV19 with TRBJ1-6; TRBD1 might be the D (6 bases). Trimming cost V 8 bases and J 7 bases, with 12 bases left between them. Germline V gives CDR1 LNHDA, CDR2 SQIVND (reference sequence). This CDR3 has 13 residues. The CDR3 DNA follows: TGTGCCAGTTGGCAGGGGCGGAATTCACCCCTCCACTTT. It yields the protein CASWQGRNSPLHF.

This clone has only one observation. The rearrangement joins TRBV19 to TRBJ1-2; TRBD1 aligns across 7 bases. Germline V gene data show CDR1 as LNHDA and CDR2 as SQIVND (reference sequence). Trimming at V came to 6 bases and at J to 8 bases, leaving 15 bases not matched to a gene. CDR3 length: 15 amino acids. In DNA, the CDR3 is TGTGCCAGTAGGGATGCAGGGGGTAACTTGTGGGGCTACACCTTC. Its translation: CASRDAGGNLWGYTF. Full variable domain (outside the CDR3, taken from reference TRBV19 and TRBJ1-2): DGGITQSPKYLFRKEGQNVTLSCEQNLNHDAMYWYRQDPGQGLRLIYYSQIVNDFQKGDIAEGYSVSREKKESFPLTVTSAQKNPTAFYLCASRDAGGNLWGYTFGSGTRLTVV.

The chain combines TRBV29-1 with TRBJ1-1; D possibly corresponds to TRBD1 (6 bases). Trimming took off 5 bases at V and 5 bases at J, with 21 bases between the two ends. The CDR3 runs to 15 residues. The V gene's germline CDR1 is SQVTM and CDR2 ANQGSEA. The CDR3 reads CSVNGGRGGSTEAFF. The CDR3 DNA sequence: TGCAGCGTTAATGGGGGTAGGGGGGGCTCGACTGAAGCTTTCTTT.

The CDR3 spells CASSQGGRGSYGYTF. The CDR3 coding sequence is TGCGCCAGCAGCCAAGGAGGGAGGGGGAGCTATGGCTACACCTTC. The V and J genes are TRBV4-3 and TRBJ1-2, with D perhaps matching TRBD1 (6 bases). Between the trimmed V and J ends, which lost 1 base and 4 bases, there was a span of 13 bases. CDR1 is LGHNA, CDR2 YSLEER, per germline. The CDR3 is 15 residues long.

The CDR3 nucleotides are TGTGCCAGCAGTTACGGGACAGGGTTCTCCTACGAGCAGTACTTC. This translates into CASSYGTGFSYEQYF. The genes are TRBV6-5 and TRBJ2-7; 9 bases are shared with TRBD1. Germline assignment: CDR1 MNHEY and CDR2 SVGAGI. Germline trimming cut 2 bases from V and 0 bases from J; bases unmatched to any gene: 2. CDR3 length equals 15 residues.